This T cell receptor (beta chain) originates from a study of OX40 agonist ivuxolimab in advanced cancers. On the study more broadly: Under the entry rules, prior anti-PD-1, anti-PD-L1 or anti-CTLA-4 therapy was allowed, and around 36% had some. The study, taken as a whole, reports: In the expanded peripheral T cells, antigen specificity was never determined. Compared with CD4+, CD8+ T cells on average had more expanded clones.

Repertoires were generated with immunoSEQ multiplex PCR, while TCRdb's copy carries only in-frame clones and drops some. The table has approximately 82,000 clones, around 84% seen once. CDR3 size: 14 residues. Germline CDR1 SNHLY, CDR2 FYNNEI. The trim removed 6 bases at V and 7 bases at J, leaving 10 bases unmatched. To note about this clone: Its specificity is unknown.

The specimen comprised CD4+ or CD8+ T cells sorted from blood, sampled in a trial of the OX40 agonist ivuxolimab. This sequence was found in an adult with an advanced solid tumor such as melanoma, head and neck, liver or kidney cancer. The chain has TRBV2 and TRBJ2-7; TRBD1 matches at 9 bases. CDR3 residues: CASRGRTGVGEQYF. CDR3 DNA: TGTGCCAGCAGGGGCCGGACAGGGGTCGGAGAGCAGTACTTC.